A selection of T cell receptor beta chains follows, all from one sample in a study of blood T cell repertoires in COVID-19. Here immunoSEQ multiplex PCR was the method, and the copy in TCRdb shows in-frame clones only, minus some. The sample records 140,000 to 150,000 clones, approximately 80% being singletons. The sequenced material came from peripheral blood. The source is a man aged 60-69 years with active or convalescent COVID-19. Each CDR3 is given with its conserved first and last residue. The D gene is left open where the match is weak. Part of the rows lack a size; the others show once, few, many or a class for expanded clones.

clone size: -
J gene: TRBJ1-6
V gene: TRBV6-6
D gene: TRBD1
CDR3 DNA: TGTGCCAGCAGTTACTTTTTTGGGACAGGGGATTCACCCCTCCACTTT
CDR3 protein: CASSYFFGTGDSPLHF

clone size: -
J gene: TRBJ2-2
V gene: TRBV24-1
D gene: TRBD2
CDR3 DNA: TGTGCCACCCGTCAAGCGGGAATCCCCGGGGAGCTGTTTTTT
CDR3 protein: CATRQAGIPGELFF

clone size: -
J gene: TRBJ1-4
V gene: TRBV2
D gene: TRBD1
CDR3 DNA: TGTGCCAGCAGTCGGACAGGGTATAATGAAAAACTGTTTTTT
CDR3 protein: CASSRTGYNEKLFF

clone size: -
J gene: TRBJ1-2
V gene: TRBV5-1
D gene: -
CDR3 DNA: TGCGCCAGCAGCTTCGGGGGGCCAGGTTTGGGCTACACCTTC
CDR3 protein: CASSFGGPGLGYTF

clone size: -
J gene: TRBJ1-3
V gene: TRBV5-6
D gene: TRBD1
CDR3 DNA: TGTGCCAGCAGCTTGGTAGGGACAGGGTCTTTATCTGGAAACACCATATATTTT
CDR3 protein: CASSLVGTGSLSGNTIYF

clone size: -
J gene: TRBJ2-1
V gene: TRBV5-1
D gene: TRBD2
CDR3 DNA: TGCGCCAGCAGACAGCGGGAGGGAAACAATGAGCAGTTCTTC
CDR3 protein: CASRQREGNNEQFF

clone size: -
J gene: TRBJ2-5
V gene: TRBV7-3
D gene: -
CDR3 DNA: TGTGCCAGCAGCTCCCTTTCCCAAGAGACCCAGTACTTC
CDR3 protein: CASSSLSQETQYF

clone size: -
J gene: TRBJ2-7
V gene: TRBV3-1/TRBV3-2
D gene: -
CDR3 DNA: TGTGCCAGCAGCCCGGAGCGGAAAAACTACGAGCAGTACTTC
CDR3 protein: CASSPERKNYEQYF

clone size: -
J gene: TRBJ2-3
V gene: TRBV7-3
D gene: TRBD2
CDR3 DNA: TGTGCCAGCAGCCCAACTAGCGTTAATACGCAGTATTTT
CDR3 protein: CASSPTSVNTQYF

clone size: -
J gene: TRBJ1-5
V gene: TRBV6-4
D gene: TRBD1
CDR3 DNA: TGTGCCAGCAGTGCAGGGGGCGGTCAGCCCCAGCATTTT
CDR3 protein: CASSAGGGQPQHF

clone size: -
J gene: TRBJ1-2
V gene: TRBV2
D gene: -
CDR3 DNA: TGTGCCAGCAGTACTTACAGGGAAGGCTATGGCTACACCTTC
CDR3 protein: CASSTYREGYGYTF

clone size: -
J gene: TRBJ1-1
V gene: TRBV5-1
D gene: -
CDR3 DNA: TGCGCCAGCATGGCGAACACTGAAGCTTTCTTT
CDR3 protein: CASMANTEAFF

clone size: -
J gene: TRBJ1-1
V gene: TRBV27
D gene: -
CDR3 DNA: TGTGCCAGCAGCCCTGGGGAGTTGAACACTGAAGCTTTCTTT
CDR3 protein: CASSPGELNTEAFF

clone size: once
J gene: TRBJ1-1
V gene: TRBV11-2
D gene: -
CDR3 DNA: TGTGCCAGCAGCTTAGGCGTCATAGAGACTGAAGCTTTCTTT
CDR3 protein: CASSLGVIETEAFF

clone size: -
J gene: TRBJ1-4
V gene: TRBV28
D gene: -
CDR3 DNA: TGTGCCAGCAGCGACACGTACCCTTCGACTAATGAAAAACTGTTTTTT
CDR3 protein: CASSDTYPSTNEKLFF

clone size: -
J gene: TRBJ1-2
V gene: TRBV30
D gene: TRBD1
CDR3 DNA: TGTGCCTGGAGTGTACTATCAGGGGGTCAGGGCTACACCTTC
CDR3 protein: CAWSVLSGGQGYTF

clone size: few
J gene: TRBJ2-1
V gene: TRBV2
D gene: TRBD2
CDR3 DNA: TGTGCCAGCAGATCAAGCGGGAGGGCCCTCAATGAGCAGTTCTTC
CDR3 protein: CASRSSGRALNEQFF

clone size: -
J gene: TRBJ2-7
V gene: TRBV7-8
D gene: TRBD1
CDR3 DNA: TGTGCCAGCAGCTTAACGGACAGGGGGCACGAGCAGTACTTC
CDR3 protein: CASSLTDRGHEQYF

clone size: -
J gene: TRBJ2-2
V gene: TRBV6-6
D gene: -
CDR3 DNA: TGTGCCAGCAGTTCAGGGTTCGCCGGGGAGCTGTTTTTT
CDR3 protein: CASSSGFAGELFF

clone size: -
J gene: TRBJ2-7
V gene: TRBV29-1
D gene: TRBD1
CDR3 DNA: TGCAGCGTCACCACAGGGGGCGGTTACGAGCAGTACTTC
CDR3 protein: CSVTTGGGYEQYF

clone size: -
J gene: TRBJ1-1
V gene: TRBV13
D gene: -
CDR3 DNA: TGTGCCAGCAGCTTAACCAGGGTGGCCGAAGCTTTCTTT
CDR3 protein: CASSLTRVAEAFF

clone size: -
J gene: TRBJ2-5
V gene: TRBV19
D gene: TRBD2
CDR3 DNA: TGTGCCAGTAGTATGGTGACACCGCGGGGGCAAGAGACCCAGTACTTC
CDR3 protein: CASSMVTPRGQETQYF

clone size: -
J gene: TRBJ2-5
V gene: TRBV6-6
D gene: TRBD2
CDR3 DNA: TGTGCCAGCAGCCCCCTCGACAGGCGGACTAGCGGGAGTTCTCGAGAGACCCAGTACTTC
CDR3 protein: CASSPLDRRTSGSSRETQYF

clone size: -
J gene: TRBJ1-2
V gene: TRBV9
D gene: -
CDR3 DNA: TGTGCCAGCAGCGTAACTCTCGGAGGGGTAACTGACTATGGCTACACCTTC
CDR3 protein: CASSVTLGGVTDYGYTF

clone size: -
J gene: TRBJ1-4
V gene: TRBV28
D gene: TRBD1
CDR3 DNA: TGTGCCAGCAGTCCAGGGGGCTATTCGACTAATGAAAAACTGTTTTTT
CDR3 protein: CASSPGGYSTNEKLFF

clone size: -
J gene: TRBJ2-5
V gene: TRBV11-2
D gene: TRBD2
CDR3 DNA: TGTGCCAGCAGCAAGGGGGGATTCCGGCCTAGCGGGAGCTCCGAGACCCAGTACTTC
CDR3 protein: CASSKGGFRPSGSSETQYF

clone size: -
J gene: TRBJ2-1
V gene: TRBV19
D gene: TRBD2
CDR3 DNA: TGTGCCAGTAGTCCCGGACTAGCGGGCAATGAGCAGTTCTTC
CDR3 protein: CASSPGLAGNEQFF

clone size: -
J gene: TRBJ1-3
V gene: TRBV18
D gene: -
CDR3 DNA: TGTGCCACCGCGGGCTCAGGAAACACCATATATTTT
CDR3 protein: CATAGSGNTIYF

clone size: -
J gene: TRBJ2-4
V gene: TRBV6-6
D gene: -
CDR3 DNA: TGTGCCAGCAGGGAGGGGAACTTGGGCAAAAACATTCAGTACTTC
CDR3 protein: CASREGNLGKNIQYF

clone size: -
J gene: TRBJ2-7
V gene: TRBV19
D gene: TRBD2
CDR3 DNA: TGTGCCAGTAGTATCGCTAGCGGGAGGTACGAGCAGTACTTC
CDR3 protein: CASSIASGRYEQYF

clone size: -
J gene: TRBJ1-1
V gene: TRBV15
D gene: -
CDR3 DNA: TGTGCCACCAGCAGAGGAAGGGAGGCCACTGAAGCTTTCTTT
CDR3 protein: CATSRGREATEAFF

clone size: -
J gene: TRBJ1-5
V gene: TRBV5-1
D gene: -
CDR3 DNA: TGCGCCAGCAGAAGGAGCGCGAATCAGCCCCAGCATTTT
CDR3 protein: CASRRSANQPQHF

clone size: few
J gene: TRBJ2-2
V gene: TRBV13
D gene: TRBD1
CDR3 DNA: TGTGCCAGCAGCCGGACAGGGGGCTTCGGCGGGGAGCTGTTTTTT
CDR3 protein: CASSRTGGFGGELFF

clone size: -
J gene: TRBJ2-7
V gene: TRBV19
D gene: TRBD2
CDR3 DNA: TGTGCCAGTTCAGCGGGAGGCTCCTACGAGCAGTACTTC
CDR3 protein: CASSAGGSYEQYF

clone size: -
J gene: TRBJ1-3
V gene: TRBV25-1
D gene: -
CDR3 DNA: TGTGCCAGCCGAGGGATCAGCACCATATATTTT
CDR3 protein: CASRGISTIYF

clone size: -
J gene: TRBJ1-6
V gene: TRBV5-1
D gene: TRBD1
CDR3 DNA: TGCGCCAGCAGCGGAGGGGACAGTAGGAATTCACCCCTCCACTTT
CDR3 protein: CASSGGDSRNSPLHF

clone size: once
J gene: TRBJ1-4
V gene: TRBV28
D gene: -
CDR3 DNA: TGTGCCAGCCGTAACAGGGAGGGTGAAAAACTGTTTTTT
CDR3 protein: CASRNREGEKLFF

clone size: -
J gene: TRBJ2-7
V gene: TRBV9
D gene: TRBD2
CDR3 DNA: TGTGCCAGCAGCGCCTCGGGAGGGCCTGGGTACGAGCAGTACTTC
CDR3 protein: CASSASGGPGYEQYF

clone size: -
J gene: TRBJ1-1
V gene: TRBV5-1
D gene: -
CDR3 DNA: TGCGCCAGCAGCTTGGAGGGGACTACAGGGCCCCTCGAAGCTTTCTTT
CDR3 protein: CASSLEGTTGPLEAFF

clone size: few
J gene: TRBJ2-7
V gene: TRBV5-6
D gene: -
CDR3 DNA: TGTGCCAGCAGCTTGCTGGGGAGACTCTACGAGCAGTACTTC
CDR3 protein: CASSLLGRLYEQYF

clone size: once
J gene: TRBJ2-7
V gene: TRBV28
D gene: TRBD2
CDR3 DNA: TGTGCCAGCAGTTCCCCTGATGCTAGCGGAATATACGAGCAGTACTTC
CDR3 protein: CASSSPDASGIYEQYF

clone size: -
J gene: TRBJ1-2
V gene: TRBV6-4
D gene: -
CDR3 DNA: TGTGCCAGCAGTGACGGGGGCCACAGGGCCTTC
CDR3 protein: CASSDGGHRAF

clone size: -
J gene: TRBJ2-1
V gene: TRBV6-6
D gene: TRBD2
CDR3 DNA: TGTGCCAGCAGTCACCCGACTAGCGGTCCCTCCTACAATGAGCAGTTCTTC
CDR3 protein: CASSHPTSGPSYNEQFF

clone size: -
J gene: TRBJ2-7
V gene: TRBV7-2
D gene: TRBD2
CDR3 DNA: TGTGCCAGCAGCTTAGCACTAGCGGGAGGGCCGAAGCAGTACTTC
CDR3 protein: CASSLALAGGPKQYF

clone size: -
J gene: TRBJ2-7
V gene: TRBV4-2
D gene: TRBD1
CDR3 DNA: TGTGCCAGCAGCCAAGAGTTCGGGACAGGGTACGAGCAGTACTTC
CDR3 protein: CASSQEFGTGYEQYF

clone size: -
J gene: TRBJ2-5
V gene: TRBV6-5
D gene: TRBD2
CDR3 DNA: TGTGCCAGCAGTTACGAAGCGGGAGGGTTGGAGACCCAGTACTTC
CDR3 protein: CASSYEAGGLETQYF

clone size: -
J gene: TRBJ2-1
V gene: TRBV6-2/TRBV6-3
D gene: TRBD2
CDR3 DNA: TGTGCCAGCAGTTATGGTGGGAGGGCCTACAATGAGCAGTTCTTC
CDR3 protein: CASSYGGRAYNEQFF

clone size: -
J gene: TRBJ1-4
V gene: TRBV30
D gene: -
CDR3 DNA: TGTGCCTGGAGTCCTGTTGGGCAGTTTTATGAAAAACTGTTTTTT
CDR3 protein: CAWSPVGQFYEKLFF

clone size: -
J gene: TRBJ2-7
V gene: TRBV2
D gene: TRBD2
CDR3 DNA: TGTGCCAGCACCGAGCGGGGGAGCTCCTACGAGCAGTACTTC
CDR3 protein: CASTERGSSYEQYF

clone size: -
J gene: TRBJ2-7
V gene: TRBV23-1
D gene: TRBD2
CDR3 DNA: TGCGCCAGCAGTCAACGGACTAGCGGGGAGACCTACGAGCAGTACTTC
CDR3 protein: CASSQRTSGETYEQYF

clone size: -
J gene: TRBJ2-3
V gene: TRBV2
D gene: -
CDR3 DNA: TGTGCCAGCAGTGGACTAGATCCCCCCAGAGATACGCAGTATTTT
CDR3 protein: CASSGLDPPRDTQYF